This T cell receptor (beta chain) comes out of a study of OX40 agonist ivuxolimab in advanced cancers. This CDR3 spans 16 amino acids. Germline V gene lookup returns CDR1 MNHNY and CDR2 SVGAGI (reference sequence). The trim removed 7 bases at V and 6 bases at J, leaving 12 bases unmatched. Study-wide results and limits: In the 0.1-3.0 mg/kg groups, partial responders showed among the lowest expansion.

TCRdb's table, derived via immunoSEQ multiplex PCR, lists solely in-frame clones and lacks some. The repertoire has some 66,000 clones, roughly 88% of them found once; the top ten carry approximately 0.3%. In regard to this clone: The target antigen is unknown.

Sequenced material: CD4+ or CD8+ T cells sorted from blood, taken in a trial of the OX40 agonist ivuxolimab. This clonotype was obtained from an adult with an advanced solid tumor such as melanoma, head and neck, liver or kidney cancer. This chain connects TRBV6-6 to TRBJ2-3; 11 nucleotides line up with TRBD1. The CDR3 DNA sequence: TGTGCCAGCAACTCTAGGACAGGGGGCTTATCGGATACGCAGTATTTT. The encoded protein is CASNSRTGGLSDTQYF.